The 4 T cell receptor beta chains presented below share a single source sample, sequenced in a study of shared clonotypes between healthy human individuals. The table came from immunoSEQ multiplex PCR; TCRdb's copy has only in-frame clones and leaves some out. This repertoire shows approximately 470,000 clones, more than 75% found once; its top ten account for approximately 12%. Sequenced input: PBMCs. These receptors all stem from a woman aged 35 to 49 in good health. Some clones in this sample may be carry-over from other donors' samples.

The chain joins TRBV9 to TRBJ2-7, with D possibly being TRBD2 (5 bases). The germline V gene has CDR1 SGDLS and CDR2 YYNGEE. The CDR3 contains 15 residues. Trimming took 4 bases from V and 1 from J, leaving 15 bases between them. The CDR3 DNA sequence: TGTGCCAGCAGCCTCGGGATTGGGCAGTCCTACGAGCAGTACTTC. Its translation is CASSLGIGQSYEQYF.

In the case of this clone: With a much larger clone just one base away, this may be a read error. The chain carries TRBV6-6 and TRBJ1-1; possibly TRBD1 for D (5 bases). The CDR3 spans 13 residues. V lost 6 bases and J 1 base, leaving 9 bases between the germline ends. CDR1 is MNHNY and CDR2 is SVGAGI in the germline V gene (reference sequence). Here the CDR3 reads CASSWGQNTEAFF. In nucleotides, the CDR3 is TGTGCCAGCAGCTGGGGCCAGAACACTGAAGCTTTCTTT.

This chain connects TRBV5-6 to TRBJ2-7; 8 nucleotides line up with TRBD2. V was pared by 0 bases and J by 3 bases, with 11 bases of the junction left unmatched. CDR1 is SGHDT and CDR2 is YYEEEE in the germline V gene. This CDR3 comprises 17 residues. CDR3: CASSLGGGSGKFYEQYF. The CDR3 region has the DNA TGTGCCAGCAGCTTGGGCGGAGGTAGCGGGAAGTTCTACGAGCAGTACTTC.

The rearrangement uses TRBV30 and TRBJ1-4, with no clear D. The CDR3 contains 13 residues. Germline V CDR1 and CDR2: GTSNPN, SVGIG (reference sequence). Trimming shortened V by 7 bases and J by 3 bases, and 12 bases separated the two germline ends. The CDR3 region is CAFAVNANEKLFF. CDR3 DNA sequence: TGTGCCTTTGCAGTCAATGCTAATGAAAAACTGTTTTTT.